The 14 T cell receptor beta chains below all came from one sample that was sequenced in a study of T cell responses to AZD1222 COVID-19 vaccine. Sequencing used immunoSEQ multiplex PCR; TCRdb keeps in-frame clones, though not all of them. This sample has about 140,000 clones, with just under 95% found just once. The specimen comprised peripheral blood, sampled on day 0 of AZD1222 vaccination. The receptors here all came from an adult in good health.

The chain employs TRBV2 and TRBJ1-5, with D unclear. The CDR3 runs 14 residues. Looked up from germline, CDR1 is SNHLY and CDR2 is FYNNEI. V shed 7 bases and J shed 3 bases, with 13 bases lying between them. CDR3 in DNA: TGTGCCAGCAATTACTACCTTAACAATCAGCCCCAGCATTTT. It specifies CASNYYLNNQPQHF. The full variable domain, rest sourced from reference TRBV2 and TRBJ1-5, is EPEVTQTPSHQVTQMGQEVILRCVPISNHLYFYWYRQILGQKVEFLVSFYNNEISEKSEIFDDQFSVERPDGSNFTLKIRSTKLEDSAMYFCASNYYLNNQPQHFGDGTRLSIL.

This chain links TRBV21-1 with TRBJ1-1. TRBV21-1 is described as a pseudogene. The CDR3 has 16 amino acids. CDR3 bases: TGTGCCAGCAGCAAATTAATGGGGGATACGAACACTGAAGCTTTCTTT. Its translation is CASSKLMGDTNTEAFF.

This chain links TRBV28 with TRBJ1-6; 8 nucleotides line up with TRBD1. Germline V gene sequence: CDR1 MDHEN, CDR2 SYDVKM. The CDR3 length is 17 residues. J was trimmed by 7 bases and V by 5 bases; bases with no gene match: 13. The CDR3 bases are TGTGCCAGCAGTACTCTTCGTGGGGGGACAGGCAATTCACCCCTCCACTTT. Translating it yields CASSTLRGGTGNSPLHF.

J is TRBJ2-1 and V is TRBV7-9, with no clear D. The ends were cut back, 1 base at V and 10 bases at J, with 8 bases in the middle. The V gene's germline CDR1 is SEHNR and CDR2 FQNEAQ (reference sequence). The CDR3 has 12 residues. Here the CDR3 reads CASSLGLHEQFF. Here the CDR3 DNA reads TGTGCCAGCAGCTTAGGGTTGCACGAGCAGTTCTTC.

CDR3 sequence reads: CATSRGRSNQPQHF. In DNA, the CDR3 is TGTGCCACCAGCAGGGGACGTAGCAATCAGCCCCAGCATTTT. The chain uses TRBV15 and TRBJ1-5; possibly TRBD1 for D (5 bases). This CDR3 region has 14 residues. The V gene lost 3 bases and the J gene lost 0 bases, with 6 bases spanning the gap. CDR1 is LNHNV and CDR2 is YYDKDF in the germline V gene (reference sequence). The variable domain in full, with the rest retrieved from reference TRBV15 and TRBJ1-5, is DAMVIQNPRYQVTQFGKPVTLSCSQTLNHNVMYWYQQKSSQAPKLLFHYYDKDFNNEADTPDNFQSRRPNTSFCFLDIRSPGLGDTAMYLCATSRGRSNQPQHFGDGTRLSIL.

CDR3 bases: TGTGCCAGCAGTACAAGGGGGATCCCCTATAACAATGAGCAGTTCTTC. Protein product: CASSTRGIPYNNEQFF. This chain uses TRBV27 with TRBJ2-1; D possibly corresponds to TRBD1 (6 bases). Germline assignment: CDR1 MNHEY and CDR2 SMNVEV (reference sequence). The CDR3 spans 16 residues. The V and J ends lost 5 bases and 5 bases respectively, with 19 bases between them.

The chain has TRBV5-1 and TRBJ1-1, with 8 nucleotides matching TRBD1. Per the germline V gene, CDR1 is SGHRS and CDR2 is YFSETQ. J was trimmed by 8 bases and V by 3 bases; bases with no gene match: 12. The CDR3 spans 15 residues. DNA of the CDR3: TGCGCCAGCAGCTCGGGACAGGTTGGGCTTCTGGAAGCTTTCTTT. The encoded protein is CASSSGQVGLLEAFF.

V usage is TRBV7-2 and J usage is TRBJ1-2, with D unresolved. V dropped 4 bases and J dropped 2 bases, with 14 bases sitting between them. The germline V gene has CDR1 SGHTA and CDR2 FQGNSA. The CDR3 extends over 15 amino acids. In DNA form, the CDR3 reads TGTGCCAGCAGCTCTAACGCGGCAGCCAACTATGGCTACACCTTC. Amino acids: CASSSNAAANYGYTF. The whole variable domain, remainder taken from reference TRBV7-2 and TRBJ1-2, is GAGVSQSPSNKVTEKGKDVELRCDPISGHTALYWYRQSLGQGLEFLIYFQGNSAPDKSGLPSDRFSAERTGGSVSTLTIQRTQQEDSAVYLCASSSNAAANYGYTFGSGTRLTVV.

This clone turned up a few times. CDR3 nucleotide sequence: TGCGCCAGCAGCCCGGGTGGGACTAACACCGGGGAGCTGTTTTTT. It encodes CASSPGGTNTGELFF. The chain couples TRBV5-1 to TRBJ2-2, with a possible D match to TRBD2 (6 bases). The V and J ends lost 4 bases and 2 bases respectively, with 12 bases between them. CDR1 SGHRS and CDR2 YFSETQ come from the germline V gene. The CDR3 covers 15 residues.

The chain links TRBV9 to TRBJ2-7; D is unresolved. V lost 4 bases to trimming and J lost 0 bases, with 32 bases between them. The V gene's germline CDR1 is SGDLS and CDR2 YYNGEE. CDR3 length equals 21 residues. CDR3 protein: CASSPSPVWTANFPSSYEQYF. DNA for the CDR3: TGTGCCAGCAGCCCCTCCCCGGTGTGGACGGCGAATTTTCCAAGCTCCTACGAGCAGTACTTC.

The chain combines TRBV3-1 (or the pseudogene TRBV3-2) with TRBJ1-3; a weak D match, TRBD1 (5 bases). Trimming removed 1 base from V and 1 base from J, with 8 bases in between. The CDR3 is made up of 15 amino acids. CDR1 LGHDT and CDR2 YNNKEL come from the germline V gene (reference sequence). For the CDR3, the DNA is TGTGCCAGCAGCCAAGGAGCAGGGTCTGGAAACACCATATATTTT. Protein product: CASSQGAGSGNTIYF.

This chain connects TRBV19 to TRBJ1-1; no firm D call. CDR1 is LNHDA, CDR2 SQIVND, per germline (reference sequence). The CDR3 extends over 11 amino acids. Trimming took off 8 bases at V and 5 bases at J, with 9 bases between the two ends. CDR3 in amino acids: CASVGWTEAFF. The CDR3 DNA reads TGTGCCAGTGTCGGTTGGACTGAAGCTTTCTTT.

The chain is built from TRBV28 and TRBJ1-1; D remains ambiguous. Trimming pared 6 bases from V and 8 bases from J, leaving 13 bases between. This CDR3 has 12 residues. CDR1 is MDHEN, CDR2 SYDVKM, per germline. The DNA of the CDR3 is TGTGCCAGCAGCCTCTTCGGAGGGGAAGCTTTCTTT. Residues: CASSLFGGEAFF.

The chain is built from TRBV27 and TRBJ2-2, with a weak D call TRBD2 (5 bases). This CDR3 contains 14 residues. CDR1 MNHEY and CDR2 SMNVEV come from the germline V gene (reference sequence). Between the trimmed V and J ends, which lost 3 bases and 7 bases, there was a span of 12 bases. The CDR3, as DNA: TGTGCCAGCAGTTTGAAGGACTGGAACGGGGAGCTGTTTTTT. Protein sequence: CASSLKDWNGELFF.